The rows below give T cell receptor beta chains drawn from one sample of a study of blood T cell repertoires in COVID-19. Repertoires were generated with immunoSEQ multiplex PCR, while TCRdb's copy carries only in-frame clones and drops some. The profile shows over 100,000 clones, roughly 89% of them singletons. The sample consisted of peripheral blood. The receptors here all came from a man aged 55 to 70 with COVID-19, enrolled during active disease. CDR3s include the opening cysteine and the closing phenylalanine or tryptophan.

v_call,cdr3_length,cdr3_aa
TRBV5-4,15,CASSSDRLSGNTIYF
TRBV7-3,16,CASSPGGGERHTEAFF
TRBV7-6,14,CASSLEGESYEQYF
TRBV9,14,CASSPQQGVKTQYF
TRBV9,16,CASSARYGGTQETQYF
TRBV7-9,13,CASSDGQYTEAFF
TRBV9,18,CASSVLAGGLYSYNEQFF
TRBV7-2,12,CASSQRSREAFF
TRBV5-1,15,CASSLDRVDTGELFF
TRBV9,16,CASSVAMRDSAYGYTF
TRBV30,12,CASDRGLYGYTF
TRBV19,15,CASSLTILSGNTIYF
TRBV21-1,15,CASSKARDRDYEQYF
TRBV11-2,15,CASSLGGQGAQPQHF
TRBV30,15,CAWSVPPGNTGELFF
TRBV19,14,CASSIGAIVDGYTF
TRBV12-5,12,CASGLTVDTIYF
TRBV12-2,15,CASQIREDRNQPQHF
TRBV6-5,14,CASSPKQGETEAFF
TRBV6-6,13,CASSLQGNQPQHF
TRBV5-1,15,CASSRSTGVNEKLFF
TRBV2,14,CASRTGGGNTEAFF
TRBV10-3,13,CAIRRTDNEKLFF
TRBV27,13,CASSAGGLNGYTF
TRBV5-1,14,CASSLQGSTDTQYF
TRBV5-4,14,CASSLVAGTDTQYF
TRBV7-8,17,CASSLTGGRVGNQPQHF
TRBV6-5,13,CASSSFSNQPQHF
TRBV20-1,15,CSASTWGEEDEKLFF
TRBV7-3,14,CASSLQQGTDTQYF
TRBV7-2,14,CASSLVPTGETQYF
TRBV5-1,14,CASRTQTQNYGYTF
TRBV6-2/TRBV6-3,17,CASSYSGLAGIQETQYF